These T cell receptor beta chains were read from a single sample in a study of CD8+ T cells in alopecia areata. TCRdb's table, derived via immunoSEQ multiplex PCR, lists solely in-frame clones and lacks some. This sample carries around 300,000 clones, 60% of them seen once, and the ten largest clones take 0.93%. The source material was CD4+ T cells sorted from blood, sampled between weeks 51 and 54, from a patient treated with tofacitinib. Source of these receptors: a human donor with alopecia areata. Each CDR3 is given with its conserved first and last residue. D genes are given only for firm matches. Rows give clone size only sometimes, using once, few, many, or a class for an expanded clone.

clone_size j_call v_call d_call cdr3_aa cdr3_nt
- TRBJ1-2 TRBV5-4 - CASSPDRTHGYTF TGTGCCAGCAGCCCCGACAGGACCCATGGCTACACCTTC
- TRBJ1-6 TRBV5-1 - CASSRTVESSYNSPLHF TGCGCCAGCAGCCGGACAGTCGAGAGCTCCTATAATTCACCCCTCCACTTT
- TRBJ2-1 TRBV7-2 - CASSLAGLWDEQFF TGTGCCAGCAGCTTAGCGGGGCTCTGGGATGAGCAGTTCTTC
- TRBJ1-1 TRBV6-5 TRBD1 CASSYPAGTGGEAFF TGTGCCAGCAGTTATCCCGCCGGGACAGGGGGTGAAGCTTTCTTT
- TRBJ2-2 TRBV4-2 - CASSQQLGPAGELFF TGTGCCAGCAGCCAGCAGCTGGGGCCAGCCGGGGAGCTGTTTTTT
few TRBJ2-1 TRBV2 - CASSERYNEQFF TGTGCCAGCAGTGAACGCTACAATGAGCAGTTCTTC
- TRBJ2-3 TRBV10-2 TRBD2 CASSTSGGATDTQYF TGCGCCAGCTCGACTAGCGGGGGGGCCACAGATACGCAGTATTTT
once TRBJ1-5 TRBV30 - CAWSPNREMYQPQHF TGTGCCTGGAGTCCCAACAGGGAAATGTACCAGCCCCAGCATTTT
- TRBJ2-7 TRBV7-3 - CASRGGTESSYEQYF TGTGCCAGTCGGGGCGGGACAGAGTCTTCCTACGAGCAGTACTTC
- TRBJ1-6 TRBV27 - CATHDRPNSPLHF TGTGCCACCCACGACAGGCCTAATTCACCCCTCCACTTT
- TRBJ2-2 TRBV5-4 TRBD2 CASSSRQRGSTGELFF TGTGCCAGCAGCTCCCGACAGCGGGGAAGCACCGGGGAGCTGTTTTTT
- TRBJ1-2 TRBV27 TRBD1 CASSDYPGQANYGYTF TGTGCCAGCAGCGACTATCCGGGACAGGCTAACTATGGCTACACCTTC
- TRBJ2-3 TRBV9 - CASSPQGPGDTQYF TGTGCCAGCAGCCCCCAAGGGCCCGGGGATACGCAGTATTTT
- TRBJ2-7 TRBV9 - CASSTRDGHSYEQYF TGTGCCAGCAGTACCCGGGACGGCCACTCCTACGAGCAGTACTTC
- TRBJ2-7 TRBV5-1 - CASSPEGAYEQYF TGCGCCAGCAGCCCGGAAGGGGCCTACGAGCAGTACTTC
- TRBJ2-1 TRBV4-3 TRBD2 CASSHGLAPFYNEQFF TGCGCCAGCAGCCATGGACTAGCCCCTTTCTACAATGAGCAGTTCTTC
- TRBJ2-1 TRBV5-1 - CASRLDNYNEQFF TGCGCCAGCAGACTAGACAACTACAATGAGCAGTTCTTC
- TRBJ1-1 TRBV25-1 - CASRGPGTRNTEAFF TGTGCCAGCAGGGGACCCGGGACACGGAACACTGAAGCTTTCTTT
- TRBJ1-2 TRBV20-1 - CSASTGSGYTF TGCAGTGCTAGTACGGGGAGTGGCTACACCTTC
- TRBJ2-5 TRBV5-1 - CASSFGQLETQYF TGCGCCAGCAGCTTCGGACAGCTAGAGACCCAGTACTTC
once TRBJ1-5 TRBV10-3 - CAISGDGRNQPQHF TGTGCCATCAGTGGAGATGGACGCAACCAGCCCCAGCATTTT
- TRBJ2-7 TRBV4-1 - CASSQEDGSYEQYF TGCGCCAGCAGCCAAGAGGACGGGTCCTACGAGCAGTACTTC
- TRBJ2-1 TRBV6-5 - CASSSRDEQFF TGTGCCAGCAGTTCGAGGGATGAGCAGTTCTTC
- TRBJ2-7 TRBV9 - CASSLQAYGEQYF TGTGCCAGCAGCCTCCAGGCCTACGGGGAGCAGTACTTC
- TRBJ2-3 TRBV29-1 - CSVDSGTDTQYF TGCAGCGTTGATAGCGGCACAGATACGCAGTATTTT